This passage covers 7 T cell receptor beta chains from one sample sequenced in a study of vaccination and CD4 T cells after COVID-19. Treatment in this sample: approximately 9-day PBMC culture with coronavirus spike peptide pools or control peptides (ViraFEST assay). The Oncomine TCR Beta short-read assay sequenced DNA from cultured CD4+ T cells. TCRdb reanalysed the PCR reads using MiXCR and keeps one entry per CDR3 protein. The sample lists 19,000 or so distinct CDR3 sequences; roughly 50% were seen once. No antigens are known for them. The material was CD4+ T cells from blood, cultured in vitro, obtained after SARS-CoV-2 vaccination. The receptor set was obtained from a human donor who had recovered from COVID-19.

The chain couples TRBV7-2 to TRBJ2-3; 8 bases agree with TRBD2. CDR1 and CDR2 (germline): SGHTA, FQGNSA. With V trimmed by 3 bases and J by 3 bases, 2 bases remained unmatched. This CDR3 is 14 amino acids long. CDR3 loop: CASSFRLATDTQYF. The CDR3 region has the DNA TGTGCCAGCAGCTTCCGACTAGCGACAGATACGCAGTATTTT. The full variable domain, rest sourced from reference TRBV7-2 and TRBJ2-3, is GAGVSQSPSNKVTEKGKDVELRCDPISGHTALYWYRQSLGQGLEFLIYFQGNSAPDKSGLPSDRFSAERTGGSVSTLTIQRTQQEDSAVYLCASSFRLATDTQYFGPGTRLTVL.

This chain's CDR3 is CASRLDKYDEKLFF. The CDR3 DNA reads TGTGCCAGCAGGTTAGACAAATACGATGAAAAACTGTTTTTT. The chain carries TRBV2 and TRBJ1-4; D is undetermined. The CDR3 is made up of 14 amino acids. The germline CDR1 and CDR2 sequences are SNHLY and FYNNEI. Deletions cut 6 bases from V and 6 bases from J, with 14 bases between.

A few counts support this clonotype. This chain uses TRBV6-5 with TRBJ2-7; perhaps D is TRBD1 or TRBD2 (5 bases each). This CDR3 is 16 amino acids long. Germline V gives CDR1 MNHEY, CDR2 SVGAGI. The germline V and J ends were trimmed by 0 bases and 7 bases, with 19 bases remaining between them. The DNA for the CDR3 is TGTGCCAGCAGTTACTCCTCCGGGACCTCTTTTAGGGAGCAGTACTTC. Translated, it gives CASSYSSGTSFREQYF.

The chain combines TRBV19 with TRBJ1-1; 8 bases are a match to TRBD1. This CDR3 spans 15 amino acids. After removal of 4 bases from V and 1 base from J, the junction contained 5 bases not matched to a gene. Looked up from germline, CDR1 is LNHDA and CDR2 is SQIVND (reference sequence). The CDR3 DNA follows: TGTGCCAGTAGTACCCGGACAGGGACGAACACTGAAGCTTTCTTT. Protein sequence: CASSTRTGTNTEAFF.

The chain uses TRBV20-1 and TRBJ1-4, with unresolved D. The CDR3 is made up of 16 amino acids. Germline CDR1 DFQATT, CDR2 SNEGSKA (reference sequence). V was clipped by 2 bases and J by 5 bases, with 18 bases between them. DNA for the CDR3: TGCAGTGCTAGAAGCGGGCCAGGCCGTGGGAATGAAAAACTGTTTTTT. Protein sequence: CSARSGPGRGNEKLFF.

The rearrangement joins TRBV7-9 to TRBJ1-4; weak D call: TRBD1 (5 bases). Trimming shortened V by 6 bases and J by 4 bases, and 9 bases separated the two germline ends. Germline loops: CDR1 SEHNR, CDR2 FQNEAQ (reference sequence). This CDR3 has 13 residues. The CDR3: CASRGRNNEKLFF. CDR3 sequence (DNA): TGTGCCAGCAGGGGGCGGAATAATGAAAAACTGTTTTTT.

Points on this clonotype: A read error may account for a junction end that differs from germline. The CDR3 loop reads CTSSLRSGASDEQFF. The CDR3 DNA follows: TGTACCAGCAGTTTACGTTCGGGGGCTAGCGATGAGCAGTTCTTC. The chain couples TRBV27 to TRBJ2-1; D may match TRBD1 or TRBD2 (6 bases each). This CDR3 has 15 residues. Looked up from germline, CDR1 is MNHEY and CDR2 is SMNVEV (reference sequence).